The 26 T cell receptor beta chains presented below share a single source sample, sequenced in a study of T cells in Graves' hyperthyroidism and ophthalmopathy. RNA transcripts served as the template for amplifying TCR beta CDR3 regions. The HTBI set primed first-round TCR CDR3 RT-PCR. Each CDR3 protein is one row after TCRdb ran MiXCR on the multiplex PCR reads. In the table there are about 570,000 distinct CDR3 sequences, approximately 44% of which are singletons. Sequenced sample: peripheral blood or thyroid tissue (not recorded which). These receptors originate from an adult woman with Graves' disease, either hyperthyroidism or ophthalmopathy (not recorded which).

The chain has TRBV29-1 and TRBJ1-1, with a possible D match to TRBD1 (5 bases). The CDR3 has 14 amino acids. V lost 3 bases, J lost 5 bases, and 16 bases lay in between. Per the germline V gene, CDR1 is SQVTM and CDR2 is ANQGSEA. Here the CDR3 reads CSVDSWSGRTEAFF. In nucleotides, the CDR3 is TGCAGCGTTGACTCGTGGTCAGGGAGAACTGAAGCTTTCTTT.

This rearrangement joins TRBV2 to TRBJ1-1; the D gene is possibly TRBD1 (5 bases). The length of the CDR3 is 13 residues. The germline gives CDR1 SNHLY, CDR2 FYNNEI. V lost 8 bases to trimming and J lost 0 bases, with 10 bases between them. In DNA, the CDR3 is TGTGCCAGCCGGGACCAAATGAACACTGAAGCTTTCTTT. It encodes CASRDQMNTEAFF.

This clonotype was counted ten times or more. The chain uses TRBV12-3 or TRBV12-4 and TRBJ1-4, with D unresolved. CDR3 length: 13 residues. Trimming pared 2 bases from V and 4 bases from J, leaving 5 bases between. The CDR3: CASSLRHNEKLFF. The DNA for the CDR3 is TGTGCCAGCAGTTTACGGCATAATGAAAAACTGTTTTTT.

This clonotype showed up just a few times. The chain's CDR3 is CSASLEAVKGYEQYF. For the CDR3, the DNA is TGCAGTGCTAGCCTTGAAGCGGTGAAAGGGTACGAGCAGTACTTC. The chain carries TRBV20-1 and TRBJ2-7; tentatively, D is TRBD2 (5 bases). CDR1 is DFQATT and CDR2 is SNEGSKA in the germline V gene (reference sequence). The CDR3 runs 15 residues. V shed 3 bases and J shed 4 bases, with 19 bases lying between them.

This clonotype was detected many times. The chain uses TRBV10-1 and TRBJ2-2; 8 bases are a match to TRBD1. The CDR3 length is 16 residues. The trim removed 7 bases at V and 5 bases at J, leaving 12 bases unmatched. The germline V gene encodes CDR1 WNHNN and CDR2 SYGVQD (reference sequence). CDR3 sequence (DNA): TGCGCCAGCACCATCCCTCGGGACAGGACAACCGGGGAGCTGTTTTTT. Residues: CASTIPRDRTTGELFF.

This chain joins TRBV29-1 and TRBJ2-7, with 11 nucleotides matching TRBD2. Germline CDR1 SQVTM, CDR2 ANQGSEA. The CDR3 is 14 amino acids. Germline trimming cut 6 bases from V and 2 bases from J; bases unmatched to any gene: 6. The CDR3 nucleotides read TGCAGCGTCAAGGGACTAGCGGCTACCTACGAGCAGTACTTC. This codes for CSVKGLAATYEQYF.

On this clonotype: This clone may be a read error of a much larger clone one base away. The V gene is TRBV5-4, the J gene TRBJ1-3; D unresolved. V dropped 6 bases and J dropped 3 bases, with 10 bases sitting between them. Germline V gene data show CDR1 as SGHNT and CDR2 as YYREEE (reference sequence). CDR3 size: 13 residues. The CDR3 region has the DNA TGTGCCAGCATGCGGGATGGTGGAAACACCATATATTTT. This codes for CASMRDGGNTIYF.

The chain has TRBV29-1 and TRBJ1-1, with D maybe TRBD1 (5 bases). Trimming took 6 bases from V and 1 from J, leaving 12 bases between them. The V gene's germline CDR1 is SQVTM and CDR2 ANQGSEA. The length of the CDR3 is 13 residues. The DNA of the CDR3 is TGCAGCGTAGGTTGGGGGAGGAACACTGAAGCTTTCTTT. Translating it yields CSVGWGRNTEAFF.

This clonotype was detected many times. V usage is TRBV4-1 and J usage is TRBJ1-3, with a possible D match to TRBD1 (6 bases). Per the germline V gene, CDR1 is MGHRA and CDR2 is YSYEKL. The CDR3 totals 15 residues. Trimming removed 3 bases from V and 0 bases from J, with 9 bases in between. In DNA form, the CDR3 reads TGCGCCAGCAGCCAGGGGGCAGTCTCTGGAAACACCATATATTTT. Protein: CASSQGAVSGNTIYF.

This clonotype was counted many times. CDR3 DNA: TGTGCCAGCAGCCCCGGACCGAGCCAAGAGACCCAGTACTTC. It translates to CASSPGPSQETQYF. This chain links TRBV2 with TRBJ2-5; D is undetermined. The CDR3 is 14 amino acids. Trimming cost V 6 bases and J 1 base, with 12 bases left between them. Germline V lookup: CDR1 SNHLY, CDR2 FYNNEI.

This clonotype appeared many times. The chain carries TRBV5-1 and TRBJ1-1, with D possibly matching TRBD1 (5 bases). The CDR3 is 15 amino acids. CDR1 is SGHRS and CDR2 is YFSETQ in the germline V gene. Trimming pared 0 bases from V and 1 base from J, leaving 10 bases between. CDR3 sequence (DNA): TGCGCCAGCAGCTTGGACAGGATGGCGAACACTGAAGCTTTCTTT. Residues: CASSLDRMANTEAFF.

The genes are TRBV2 and TRBJ2-5; the D gene is possibly TRBD1 (7 bases). The length of the CDR3 is 18 residues. CDR1 is SNHLY and CDR2 is FYNNEI in the germline V gene. V was pared by 8 bases and J by 0 bases, with 25 bases between. In DNA, the CDR3 is TGTGCCAGCCGAAGGGGGCGTGGAGGGAGTCCAGACCAAGAGACCCAGTACTTC. The encoded protein is CASRRGRGGSPDQETQYF. The full variable domain, rest sourced from reference TRBV2 and TRBJ2-5, is EPEVTQTPSHQVTQMGQEVILRCVPISNHLYFYWYRQILGQKVEFLVSFYNNEISEKSEIFDDQFSVERPDGSNFTLKIRSTKLEDSAMYFCASRRGRGGSPDQETQYFGPGTRLLVL.

The chain uses TRBV20-1 and TRBJ1-1; 7 bases line up with TRBD1. Germline V lookup: CDR1 DFQATT, CDR2 SNEGSKA (reference sequence). CDR3 length equals 14 residues. Trimming cost V 0 bases and J 1 base; bases outside gene matches: 2. For the CDR3, the DNA is TGCAGTGCTAGAGACTGGACAGGGAACACTGAAGCTTTCTTT. Translation: CSARDWTGNTEAFF.

This clonotype turned up a few times. The V call is TRBV10-3, the J call TRBJ1-2, with no clear D. The CDR3 is 12 amino acids. Trimming stripped 6 bases from V and 3 bases from J, with 8 bases between. The germline V gene encodes CDR1 ENHRY and CDR2 SYGVKD. DNA of the CDR3: TGTGCCATCAGGCAGAACGACTATGGCTACACCTTC. This codes for CAIRQNDYGYTF.

To note about this clonotype: A junction end diverges from the germline sequence, so it may reflect a read error. J is TRBJ2-7 and V is TRBV10-2; TRBD2 aligns across 14 bases. The CDR3 has 16 amino acids. Germline values: CDR1 WSHSY, CDR2 SAAADI. The CDR3 DNA sequence: TGTGCCAGCAGTGCCAGGGGACTAGCGGGAGTCCACGAGCAGTACTTC. This gives the protein CASSARGLAGVHEQYF.

The chain has TRBV25-1 and TRBJ2-5; TRBD1 or TRBD2 may be the D gene (5 bases each). Germline V gives CDR1 MGHDK, CDR2 SYGVNS. The CDR3 has 13 amino acids. The ends were cut back, 1 base at V and 5 bases at J, with 8 bases in the middle. CDR3 nucleotides: TGTGCCAGCAGTGAATTGGGGGTGGAGACCCAGTACTTC. It is translated as CASSELGVETQYF.

This chain joins TRBV15 and TRBJ1-2, with D perhaps matching TRBD1 (5 bases). The CDR3 is 18 residues long. Germline CDR1 reads LNHNV; CDR2 reads YYDKDF (reference sequence). With 0 bases removed from V and 4 bases from J, the gap between germline ends came to 21 bases. In DNA form, the CDR3 reads TGTGCCACCAGCAGAGAAGCGGCAGGGCAAAGGTTCGGCTATGGCTACACCTTC. Translating it yields CATSREAAGQRFGYGYTF.

The V call is TRBV11-3, the J call TRBJ2-2; 10 nucleotides agree with TRBD2. The germline gives CDR1 SGHNT, CDR2 YENEEA. V dropped 5 bases and J dropped 4; count of bases not matched to a gene: 7. This CDR3 has 16 amino acids. CDR3 DNA sequence: TGTGCCAGCAGCGACAGAGCGGGAGGGATCACCGGGGAGCTGTTTTTT. Translating it yields CASSDRAGGITGELFF.

In this sample, this clonotype turned up many times. The rearrangement uses TRBV7-9 and TRBJ2-5; D is ambiguous. V shed 6 bases and J shed 2 bases, with 16 bases lying between them. The CDR3 consists of 15 residues. From germline, CDR1 is SEHNR and CDR2 FQNEAQ (reference sequence). This chain's CDR3 is CASRDGSGPQETQYF. The CDR3 DNA follows: TGTGCCAGCAGGGACGGATCTGGGCCTCAAGAGACCCAGTACTTC.

In this sample, this clonotype turned up a few times. This chain connects TRBV29-1 to TRBJ2-5; D uncertain. This CDR3 has 10 residues. CDR1 is SQVTM, CDR2 ANQGSEA, per germline. V lost 6 bases and J lost 13, with 15 bases in between. CDR3 residues: CSVGTDTRYF. CDR3 nucleotides: TGCAGCGTCGGAACAGATACGCGGTACTTC.

Many counts were recorded for this clonotype. J is TRBJ1-1 and V is TRBV2; unclear D gene. The CDR3 totals 10 residues. The ends were cut back, 2 bases at V and 11 bases at J, with 6 bases in the middle. Germline CDR1 reads SNHLY; CDR2 reads FYNNEI. CDR3 nucleotide sequence: TGTGCCAGCAGTGAAATTGGGGCTTTCTTT. As protein: CASSEIGAFF. Full variable domain (remainder filled in from reference TRBV2 and TRBJ1-1): EPEVTQTPSHQVTQMGQEVILRCVPISNHLYFYWYRQILGQKVEFLVSFYNNEISEKSEIFDDQFSVERPDGSNFTLKIRSTKLEDSAMYFCASSEIGAFFGQGTRLTVV.

This clonotype was observed many times. This chain uses TRBV7-3 with TRBJ2-2; the D is unclear. CDR1 and CDR2 from the germline V gene are SGHTA and FQGTGA. V was clipped by 2 bases and J by 3 bases, with 4 bases between them. The CDR3 is 13 residues long. Here the CDR3 reads CASSLEDTGELFF. The DNA of the CDR3 is TGTGCCAGCAGCTTAGAGGACACCGGGGAGCTGTTTTTT.

This chain links TRBV29-1 with TRBJ1-2; 7 bases map to TRBD1. CDR3 length: 11 amino acids. The junction had 2 bases not matched to a gene; V was cut back by 6 bases and J by 4 bases. The V gene's germline CDR1 is SQVTM and CDR2 ANQGSEA. CDR3 coding DNA: TGCAGCGTACAGGGGAGCTATGGCTACACCTTC. It codes for CSVQGSYGYTF.

CDR3 nucleotides: TGTGCCAGCAGAACAGCCGGGGGGGACATTCAGTACTTC. This gives the protein CASRTAGGDIQYF. The J gene is TRBJ2-7, the V gene TRBV7-9, with TRBD2 matching over 8 bases. Near its end, the DNA agrees better with TRBJ2-4, so the J call may be wrong. This CDR3 comprises 13 residues. Germline CDR1 reads SEHNR; CDR2 reads FQNEAQ (reference sequence).

This clonotype was recorded many times. This chain connects TRBV20-1 to TRBJ2-2; D is perhaps TRBD1 or TRBD2 (6 bases each). V dropped 3 bases and J dropped 4 bases, with 24 bases sitting between them. CDR1 and CDR2 (germline): DFQATT, SNEGSKA (reference sequence). The CDR3 consists of 18 residues. CDR3 loop: CSASGPGVGGRTTGELFF. For the CDR3, the DNA is TGCAGTGCTAGCGGACCCGGGGTTGGGGGGCGAACCACCGGGGAGCTGTTTTTT.

V is TRBV7-2 and J is TRBJ1-4; possible D gene TRBD1, 5 bases. Trimming stripped 4 bases from V and 7 bases from J, with 16 bases between. In germline, CDR1 is SGHTA, CDR2 FQGNSA. The CDR3 is 15 amino acids. CDR3 DNA sequence: TGTGCCAGCAGCTCCTACGGGACTAGCGGTGAAAAACTGTTTTTT. Its protein is CASSSYGTSGEKLFF.